This TCR beta chain was retrieved from a study of regulatory dendritic cells for organ transplantation. Method: immunoSEQ multiplex PCR; TCRdb's copy keeps in-frame clones and lacks some. Of 20,000 to 25,000 clones listed, about 80% are singletons. Overall study results and limits: Naive T cells showed high diversity, memory cells less, memory CD8+ least. Regulatory dendritic cells appeared to expand memory CD8+ clones less than mature ones.

V shed 5 bases and J 3 bases; nucleotides not matched to a gene: 10. Germline V lookup: CDR1 SGHDT, CDR2 YYEEEE. The CDR3 is made up of 16 amino acids. As to this clone: The antigen is unknown.

Naive CD45RA+ and memory CD45RO+ CD4+ or CD8+ T cells were FACS-sorted. The chain couples TRBV5-6 to TRBJ1-3, with 8 positions matching TRBD1. The TCR comes from a human donor in good health. The sample consisted of memory CD4+ T cells from blood. Subset described: CD45RO+ memory T cells. CDR3 loop: CASSSTQGAFGNTIYF. CDR3 DNA: TGTGCCAGCAGTTCCACGCAGGGGGCATTTGGAAACACCATATATTTT.